This T cell receptor beta chain was obtained from a study of radiotherapy plus CTLA-4 blockade in lung cancer. The protocol was immunoSEQ multiplex PCR, while the TCRdb copy is restricted to in-frame clones and leaves out a portion. Seen here are roughly 45,000 clones, roughly 60% observed once, and the top ten hold approximately 18%. The CDR3 is 16 amino acids. Germline V gene lookup returns CDR1 MNHNS and CDR2 SASEGT. The trim removed 4 bases at V and 7 bases at J, leaving 11 bases unmatched. The TCR comes from a human donor with non-small cell lung cancer who had a partial response to radiotherapy plus ipilimumab. The rearrangement uses TRBV6-1 and TRBJ2-1, with 9 nucleotides matching TRBD1. Specimen: peripheral blood, collected from a patient treated with radiotherapy plus ipilimumab. CDR3 coding DNA: TGTGCCAGCAGTGGGGGGGGGACAGGGATACTTAATGAGCAGTTCTTC. Its protein product is CASSGGGTGILNEQFF.